A selection of T cell receptor beta chains follows, all from one sample in a study of identical twins. MiXCR, run by TCRdb on the 5' RACE reads, gives a single entry per CDR3 protein. The sample yields about 530,000 distinct CDR3 sequences, around 22% seen once. Another study also made use of these data, one on yellow fever vaccine responses in identical twins.

Sequences were obtained from CD4+ T cells sorted from blood. The receptors shown here come from a woman between 18 and 29 years old in good health. Both conserved end residues are part of each CDR3. Size is omitted from some rows. Given values are once, few, many or a class for expanded clones.

CDR3 length: 15
J gene: TRBJ2-7
clone size: few
V gene: TRBV6-5
CDR3 protein: CASSSNRLVTYEQYF

CDR3 length: 14
J gene: TRBJ2-2
clone size: few
V gene: TRBV12-3/TRBV12-4
CDR3 protein: CASRDRAHTGELFF

CDR3 length: 14
J gene: TRBJ2-1
clone size: few
V gene: TRBV10-3
CDR3 protein: CAITPARERGEQFF

CDR3 length: 17
J gene: TRBJ2-1
clone size: many
V gene: TRBV4-1
CDR3 protein: CASSQGLLSGRGNEQFF

CDR3 length: 16
J gene: TRBJ2-3
clone size: many
V gene: TRBV6-5
CDR3 protein: CASSYLSGGGPDTQYF

CDR3 length: 11
J gene: TRBJ2-5
clone size: many
V gene: TRBV12-3/TRBV12-4
CDR3 protein: CASSLMETQYF

CDR3 length: 13
J gene: TRBJ2-7
clone size: -
V gene: TRBV20-1
CDR3 protein: CSASQGINYEQYF

CDR3 length: 16
J gene: TRBJ2-5
clone size: -
V gene: TRBV3-1
CDR3 protein: CASSHRVTSVGETQYF

CDR3 length: 14
J gene: TRBJ2-2
clone size: -
V gene: TRBV5-1
CDR3 protein: CASSFGDRGRELFF

CDR3 length: 15
J gene: TRBJ2-1
clone size: few
V gene: TRBV10-3
CDR3 protein: CAISDSGGPYNEQFF

CDR3 length: 15
J gene: TRBJ2-7
clone size: few
V gene: TRBV12-3/TRBV12-4
CDR3 protein: CASSLIGSGSYEQYF

CDR3 length: 13
J gene: TRBJ2-2
clone size: -
V gene: TRBV20-1
CDR3 protein: CSARGGVAGELFF

CDR3 length: 14
J gene: TRBJ2-2
clone size: -
V gene: TRBV24-1
CDR3 protein: CATSDHERAGELFF

CDR3 length: 14
J gene: TRBJ2-1
clone size: -
V gene: TRBV20-1
CDR3 protein: CSARELATFNEQFF

CDR3 length: 16
J gene: TRBJ2-5
clone size: -
V gene: TRBV11-2
CDR3 protein: CASSSRDRGPRETQYF

CDR3 length: 14
J gene: TRBJ2-1
clone size: -
V gene: TRBV3-1
CDR3 protein: CASSQAGTANEQFF

CDR3 length: 15
J gene: TRBJ2-5
clone size: few
V gene: TRBV19
CDR3 protein: CASSTLAGIRETQYF

CDR3 length: 18
J gene: TRBJ1-2
clone size: few
V gene: TRBV5-1
CDR3 protein: CASSWDGQGRDRVYGYTF

CDR3 length: 15
J gene: TRBJ1-6
clone size: -
V gene: TRBV12-3/TRBV12-4
CDR3 protein: CASKPGQGYNSPLHF

CDR3 length: 16
J gene: TRBJ2-1
clone size: few
V gene: TRBV7-9
CDR3 protein: CASSLDPPSGVTEQFF

CDR3 length: 13
J gene: TRBJ1-3
clone size: -
V gene: TRBV5-1
CDR3 protein: CASSLGRGNTIYF

CDR3 length: 16
J gene: TRBJ2-6
clone size: few
V gene: TRBV3-1
CDR3 protein: CASSKTGSSGANVLTF

CDR3 length: 13
J gene: TRBJ2-1
clone size: few
V gene: TRBV11-2
CDR3 protein: CASSLGGDNEQFF

CDR3 length: 14
J gene: TRBJ2-2
clone size: -
V gene: TRBV7-8
CDR3 protein: CASSLGETTGELFF

CDR3 length: 14
J gene: TRBJ2-2
clone size: -
V gene: TRBV20-1
CDR3 protein: CSARSGSRTGELFF

CDR3 length: 16
J gene: TRBJ1-2
clone size: -
V gene: TRBV5-1
CDR3 protein: CASSAGTGDLGYGYTF

CDR3 length: 16
J gene: TRBJ2-7
clone size: few
V gene: TRBV5-1
CDR3 protein: CASSPGGLAGEGEQYF

CDR3 length: 16
J gene: TRBJ2-1
clone size: few
V gene: TRBV5-1
CDR3 protein: CASSLVWGGRYNEQFF

CDR3 length: 12
J gene: TRBJ2-5
clone size: few
V gene: TRBV6-1
CDR3 protein: CASRLVGETQYF

CDR3 length: 15
J gene: TRBJ1-5
clone size: -
V gene: TRBV4-1
CDR3 protein: CASRDYRDSNQPQHF

CDR3 length: 15
J gene: TRBJ2-1
clone size: few
V gene: TRBV6-1
CDR3 protein: CASKIAGSSYNEQFF

CDR3 length: 18
J gene: TRBJ2-1
clone size: few
V gene: TRBV6-2/TRBV6-3
CDR3 protein: CASRPFSGLEKGGAEQFF

CDR3 length: 18
J gene: TRBJ2-1
clone size: few
V gene: TRBV20-1
CDR3 protein: CSAFPEGGTSGFYNEQFF

CDR3 length: 16
J gene: TRBJ1-1
clone size: few
V gene: TRBV20-1
CDR3 protein: CSARDPGQGPNTEAFF

CDR3 length: 12
J gene: TRBJ1-6
clone size: -
V gene: TRBV18
CDR3 protein: CASSEHNSPLHF

CDR3 length: 13
J gene: TRBJ1-1
clone size: few
V gene: TRBV20-1
CDR3 protein: CSALSWSDTEAFF

CDR3 length: 15
J gene: TRBJ2-4
clone size: few
V gene: TRBV7-9
CDR3 protein: CASSFGLLAKNIQYF

CDR3 length: 16
J gene: TRBJ2-1
clone size: few
V gene: TRBV6-5
CDR3 protein: CASSFGRGRRGNEQFF

CDR3 length: 12
J gene: TRBJ1-5
clone size: -
V gene: TRBV3-1
CDR3 protein: CASSPGGRDQHF

CDR3 length: 15
J gene: TRBJ2-2
clone size: -
V gene: TRBV3-1
CDR3 protein: CASSQDRLHTGELFF

CDR3 length: 16
J gene: TRBJ2-1
clone size: -
V gene: TRBV27
CDR3 protein: CASSLSAGVSYNEQFF

CDR3 length: 18
J gene: TRBJ2-2
clone size: -
V gene: TRBV11-3
CDR3 protein: CASSRGTSGGTNTGELFF

CDR3 length: 13
J gene: TRBJ1-1
clone size: few
V gene: TRBV5-1
CDR3 protein: CATRQGANTEAFF

CDR3 length: 14
J gene: TRBJ2-2
clone size: few
V gene: TRBV3-1
CDR3 protein: CASSIRGGYGELFF

CDR3 length: 18
J gene: TRBJ2-1
clone size: -
V gene: TRBV7-6
CDR3 protein: CASSLGESGTSGYNEQFF

CDR3 length: 15
J gene: TRBJ2-1
clone size: -
V gene: TRBV9
CDR3 protein: CASSASGNTYNEQFF

CDR3 length: 14
J gene: TRBJ2-2
clone size: -
V gene: TRBV20-1
CDR3 protein: CSAKRRTNTGELFF

CDR3 length: 14
J gene: TRBJ2-7
clone size: -
V gene: TRBV6-1
CDR3 protein: CASNQAGGTNEQYF

CDR3 length: 14
J gene: TRBJ1-6
clone size: few
V gene: TRBV12-3/TRBV12-4
CDR3 protein: CASTGQQNNSPLHF

CDR3 length: 16
J gene: TRBJ2-7
clone size: -
V gene: TRBV6-1
CDR3 protein: CASRITESLGGSEQYF

CDR3 length: 16
J gene: TRBJ2-2
clone size: few
V gene: TRBV7-3
CDR3 protein: CASSLSGTGNTGELFF